This TCR beta chain appears in the sequencing data of a study of cytomegalovirus exposure and HLA in healthy donors. Study-level background: From donors who were HLA-typed, an early data release held 80 million to 85 million unique TCRs. The study's findings and limits: High sensitivity and specificity were reportedly achieved when the classifier diagnosed cytomegalovirus status. Roughly uniform sequencing depth across donors was assumed, possibly incorrectly.

Notes on this clone: Its specificity is unknown.

The PCR employed 60 Vbeta primers together with 13 Jbeta primers. Data came from immunoSEQ multiplex PCR; TCRdb stores just in-frame clones and leaves some out. Seen here are some 210,000 clones, roughly 80% observed once, and the top ten hold over 2%. The CDR3 is 13 residues long. In germline, CDR1 is SGDLS, CDR2 YYNGEE. Deletions cut 0 bases from V and 4 bases from J, with 7 bases between. Donors had nominal health at sampling but likely had unrecorded immune exposures. The chain has TRBV9 and TRBJ1-1; D is ambiguous. The sequenced material came from PBMCs. This TCR came from a woman in her thirties in good health and CMV-seropositive. The CDR3 reads CASSVVRSTEAFF. The CDR3 DNA reads TGTGCCAGCAGCGTAGTCAGGTCCACTGAAGCTTTCTTT. The full variable domain, completed using reference TRBV9 and TRBJ1-1, is DSGVTQTPKHLITATGQRVTLRCSPRSGDLSVYWYQQSLDQGLQFLIQYYNGEERAKGNILERFSAQQFPDLHSELNLSSLELGDSALYFCASSVVRSTEAFFGQGTRLTVV.